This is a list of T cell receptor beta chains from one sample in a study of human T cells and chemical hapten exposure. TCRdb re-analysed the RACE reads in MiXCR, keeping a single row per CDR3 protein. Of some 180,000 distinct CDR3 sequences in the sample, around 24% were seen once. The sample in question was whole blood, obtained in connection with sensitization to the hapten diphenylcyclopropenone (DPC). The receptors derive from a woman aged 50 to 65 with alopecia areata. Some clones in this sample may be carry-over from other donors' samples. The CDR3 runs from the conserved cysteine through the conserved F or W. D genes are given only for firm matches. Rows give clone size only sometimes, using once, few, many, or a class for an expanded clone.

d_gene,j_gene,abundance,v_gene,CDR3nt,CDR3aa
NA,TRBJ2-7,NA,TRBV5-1,TGCGCCAGCAGCTCAGCGGGTCTTCCCTACGAGCAGTACTTC,CASSSAGLPYEQYF
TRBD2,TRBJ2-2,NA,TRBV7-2,TGTGCCAGCAGCAACACCGGGACTACCACCGGGGAGCTGTTTTTT,CASSNTGTTTGELFF
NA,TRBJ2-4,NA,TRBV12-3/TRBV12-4,TGTGCCAGTTCTTCGGCCAAAAACATTCAGTACTTC,CASSSAKNIQYF
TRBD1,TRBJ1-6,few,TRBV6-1,TGTGCCAGCTGCAGGACAGGGAAGAATTCACCCCTCCACTTT,CASCRTGKNSPLHF
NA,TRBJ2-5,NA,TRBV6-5,TGTGCCCTCGGGGCCAATGCAGAGACCCAGTACTTC,CALGANAETQYF
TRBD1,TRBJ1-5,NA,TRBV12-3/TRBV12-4,TGTGCCAGCACTCTACAGGGGACTAACCAGCCCCAGCATTTT,CASTLQGTNQPQHF
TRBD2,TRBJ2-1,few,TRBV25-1,TGTGCCAGCGCACTAGCGGGTCCAAATGAGCAGTTCTTC,CASALAGPNEQFF
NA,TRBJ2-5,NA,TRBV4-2,TGTGCCAGCAGCCAAGAGCAACGACAGCAAGAGACCCAGTACTTC,CASSQEQRQQETQYF
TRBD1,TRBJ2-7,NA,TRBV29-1,TGCAGCGTTACAGGGGGCTCGGCCTACGAGCAGTACTTC,CSVTGGSAYEQYF
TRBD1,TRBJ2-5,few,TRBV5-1,TGCGCCAGCAAAATGGGACAGGAAGAGACCCAGTACTTC,CASKMGQEETQYF